This entry lists 11 T cell receptor beta chains sequenced from one sample in a study of CD8 T cells in Susac syndrome. Random hexamers primed reverse transcription of 0.5 to 1 ug RNA. TCRdb fed the immunoSEQ multiplex PCR reads into MiXCR, producing one record per CDR3 protein. The sample includes roughly 200,000 distinct CDR3 sequences, approximately 95% of them seen just once. Sequences were obtained from CD4+ T cells from PBMCs. The receptor set was obtained from a human donor with multiple sclerosis.

The sample holds one count of this clonotype. The genes are TRBV4-3 and TRBJ2-7; 7 positions match TRBD2. The CDR3 sequence is 13 residues long. Germline V gene lookup returns CDR1 LGHNA and CDR2 YSLEER. V gave up 2 bases and J gave up 6 bases; unmatched junction bases: 4. CDR3 loop: CASSQPSGSEQYF. In DNA, the CDR3 is TGCGCCAGCAGCCAACCTAGCGGTTCCGAGCAGTACTTC.

J is TRBJ2-7 and V is TRBV2; D gene uncertain. Looked up from germline, CDR1 is SNHLY and CDR2 is FYNNEI. Trimming removed 2 bases from V and 4 bases from J, with 0 bases in between. This CDR3 has 10 residues. CDR3 in DNA: TGTGCCAGCAGTGAATACGAGCAGTACTTC. This codes for CASSEYEQYF.

In DNA, the CDR3 is TGTGCCAGCACCCCCGCCACTAGTCACAATGAGCAGTTCTTC. Amino acids: CASTPATSHNEQFF. The chain combines TRBV6-6 with TRBJ2-1; TRBD2 might be the D (5 bases). Germline loops: CDR1 MNHNY, CDR2 SVGAGI (reference sequence). The ends were cut back, 7 bases at V and 5 bases at J, with 15 bases in the middle. This CDR3 comprises 14 residues.

The CDR3 protein is CASSEAALAGAVVFF. The CDR3 DNA is TGTGCCAGCAGTGAAGCCGCGCTAGCTGGGGCCGTGGTGTTTTTT. J is TRBJ2-2 and V is TRBV2, with D perhaps being TRBD1 or TRBD2 (5 bases each). V dropped 0 bases and J dropped 15 bases, with 20 bases sitting between them. CDR1 SNHLY and CDR2 FYNNEI come from the germline V gene. This CDR3 comprises 15 residues.

The chain joins TRBV18 to TRBJ2-1; D is possibly TRBD1 or TRBD2 (5 bases each). This CDR3 is 12 amino acids long. Between the trimmed V and J ends, which lost 2 bases and 8 bases, there was a span of 7 bases. The germline V gene encodes CDR1 KGHSH and CDR2 LQKENI. The CDR3 sequence is CASSPGGDEQFF. The CDR3 nucleotides read TGTGCCAGCTCACCAGGGGGAGATGAGCAGTTCTTC.

This sequence joins TRBV30 and TRBJ2-7, with TRBD2 matching 8 bases. The CDR3 sequence is 17 residues long. The germline CDR1 and CDR2 sequences are GTSNPN and SVGIG (reference sequence). J gave up 0 bases and V 1 base, and 11 bases lay outside the gene matches. CDR3 region: CAWSDPYRGGDSYEQYF. In nucleotides, the CDR3 is TGTGCCTGGAGTGACCCCTATCGGGGGGGGGACTCCTACGAGCAGTACTTC.

This chain links TRBV14 with TRBJ2-7; the D is unclear. This CDR3 contains 12 residues. Germline V gives CDR1 SGHDN, CDR2 FVKESK. V lost 2 bases to trimming and J lost 3 bases, with 5 bases between them. In DNA form, the CDR3 reads TGTGCCAGCAGCCAACTGGGCTACGAGCAGTACTTC. Protein product: CASSQLGYEQYF.

This clonotype was detected once. The V call is TRBV3-1, the J call TRBJ2-1; 8 positions agree with TRBD1. The CDR3 runs to 15 residues. The V and J ends lost 4 bases and 7 bases, in that order; junction bases with no gene match: 9. The germline V gene has CDR1 LGHDT and CDR2 YNNKEL (reference sequence). The chain's CDR3 is CASSLDRVGSNEQFF. The DNA for the CDR3 is TGTGCCAGCAGCCTGGACAGGGTGGGGTCAAATGAGCAGTTCTTC.

The chain combines TRBV30 with TRBJ2-6; the match to TRBD1 covers 7 bases. This CDR3 region has 15 residues. CDR1 is GTSNPN and CDR2 is SVGIG in the germline V gene (reference sequence). Trimming removed 2 bases from V and 1 base from J; junction bases left unmatched: 2. This CDR3 is CAWSLQGSGANVLTF. The CDR3 coding sequence is TGTGCCTGGAGTCTACAGGGGTCTGGGGCCAACGTCCTGACTTTC.

In its sample, this clonotype was seen once. The J gene is TRBJ2-2, the V gene TRBV5-4, with a tentative D call TRBD1 (6 bases). The CDR3 extends over 17 amino acids. CDR1 SGHNT and CDR2 YYREEE come from the germline V gene (reference sequence). V lost 0 bases to trimming and J lost 4 bases, with 16 bases between them. This CDR3 is CASSLAKTGSVTGELFF. For the CDR3, the DNA is TGTGCCAGCAGCTTGGCGAAAACAGGGTCGGTCACCGGGGAGCTGTTTTTT. Together with reference TRBV5-4 and TRBJ2-2, the CDR3 gives the full variable domain: ETGVTQSPTHLIKTRGQQVTLRCSSQSGHNTVSWYQQALGQGPQFIFQYYREEENGRGNFPPRFSGLQFPNYSSELNVNALELDDSALYLCASSLAKTGSVTGELFFGEGSRLTVL.

The rearrangement joins TRBV30 to TRBJ1-1; unclear D gene. Germline V gene data show CDR1 as GTSNPN and CDR2 as SVGIG (reference sequence). V was clipped by 0 bases and J by 1 base, with 6 bases between them. This CDR3 has 13 amino acids. This CDR3 reads CAWSVSPNTEAFF. CDR3 in DNA: TGTGCCTGGAGTGTTTCCCCGAACACTGAAGCTTTCTTT.